A single sample gave rise to the 15 T cell receptor beta chains below, sequenced in a study of T cell responses to AZD1222 COVID-19 vaccine (TCRdb year 2021). This specimen's time point label, per the study, means: about 28 days (+/-7) after the second vaccine dose. Library preparation was by the immunoSEQ multiplex PCR assay. This immuneACCESS table, as held by TCRdb, lists in-frame sequences with V and J called but not all clones. Of the missing ones, under half trace to an unresolved V gene in checked studies; the others have no known cause. Recorded for this sample are 95,000 to 100,000 clones; about 87% of them occurred a single time. The ten largest account for 10% of the sample. The sequencing used peripheral blood, collected 28 days after the second AZD1222 dose. The receptors shown here come from an adult who received the AZD1222 COVID-19 vaccine.

The chain has TRBV10-3 and TRBJ1-2; 8 bases line up with TRBD1. With V trimmed by 6 bases and J by 3 bases, 6 bases remained unmatched. The CDR3 runs 14 residues. Per the germline V gene, CDR1 is ENHRY and CDR2 is SYGVKD. The CDR3 here is CAIRGQGEDYGYTF. Here the CDR3 DNA reads TGTGCCATCAGAGGACAGGGCGAGGACTATGGCTACACCTTC.

The rearrangement joins TRBV4-3 to TRBJ2-2; 7 nucleotides align to TRBD2. Germline V gene lookup returns CDR1 LGHNA and CDR2 YSLEER. The CDR3 spans 15 residues. With V trimmed by 0 bases and J by 8 bases, 6 bases remained unmatched. CDR3 region: CASSQDLPGLGELFF. The DNA for the CDR3 is TGCGCCAGCAGCCAAGATCTTCCGGGACTAGGGGAGCTGTTTTTT.

This chain connects TRBV6-5 to TRBJ2-3, with a tentative D call TRBD2 (5 bases). Germline V lookup: CDR1 MNHEY, CDR2 SVGAGI. This CDR3 is built from 15 residues. V lost 6 bases and J 0 bases, leaving 13 bases between the germline ends. The CDR3 region is CASSAGSTSTDTQYF. DNA of the CDR3: TGTGCCAGCAGCGCGGGTAGCACTAGCACAGATACGCAGTATTTT.

The chain employs TRBV5-1 and TRBJ1-2; D unclear. Germline V gene data show CDR1 as SGHRS and CDR2 as YFSETQ. The CDR3 has 14 residues. The V end was cut by 2 bases, the J end by 7 bases, with 15 bases between. The DNA for the CDR3 is TGCGCCAGCAGCTTCTCATCCACGGAGAGTGGCTACACCTTC. Translating gives CASSFSSTESGYTF.

The rearrangement links TRBV25-1 to TRBJ1-2; 9 bases match TRBD1. The CDR3 is 14 amino acids. V lost 3 bases, J lost 6 bases, and 5 bases stayed unmatched. Germline CDR1 and CDR2: MGHDK and SYGVNS. The CDR3 bases are TGTGCCAGCAGTGAGGGGGACAGGGTCCATGGCTACACCTTC. Protein sequence: CASSEGDRVHGYTF.

The chain recombines TRBV30 with TRBJ1-4; D not certain. The V end was cut by 0 bases, the J end by 8 bases, with 10 bases between. This CDR3 is built from 13 residues. The germline CDR1 and CDR2 sequences are GTSNPN and SVGIG (reference sequence). CDR3 residues: CAWSVMGGEKLFF. The CDR3 coding sequence is TGTGCCTGGAGTGTAATGGGCGGGGAAAAACTGTTTTTT.

The sample holds one count of this clone. The V gene is TRBV19, the J gene TRBJ1-5, with a tentative D call TRBD1 (5 bases). Trimming removed 5 bases at V and 3 bases at J, with 23 bases between. Per germline, CDR1 LNHDA and CDR2 SQIVND (reference sequence). The CDR3 length is 18 residues. This CDR3 reads CASSRDRLTATNNQPQHF. The CDR3 DNA sequence: TGTGCCAGTAGTCGAGATCGCCTGACAGCAACAAACAATCAGCCCCAGCATTTT.

This chain joins TRBV5-8 and TRBJ2-5; 8 bases fit TRBD1. The J segment lost 5 bases and the V segment lost 4 bases, leaving 10 bases of the junction unmatched. Germline CDR1 and CDR2: SGHTS and YDEGEE. CDR3 length: 15 residues. CDR3 in DNA: TGTGCCAGCAGCCACCATGGACAGGGTGTCGAGACCCAGTACTTC. Its translation is CASSHHGQGVETQYF.

The rearrangement joins TRBV6-5 to TRBJ1-1; no clear D gene. CDR3 size: 13 residues. The V end was cut by 0 bases, the J end by 3 bases, with 5 bases between. CDR1 is MNHEY and CDR2 is SVGAGI in the germline V gene. This CDR3 reads CASSYSRDTEAFF. CDR3 DNA: TGTGCCAGCAGTTACTCACGAGACACTGAAGCTTTCTTT.

A note on this clone: In the same sample, other DNA sequences code for this CDR3. The chain links TRBV9 to TRBJ2-5; D assignment may be TRBD1 or TRBD2 (6 bases each). V was trimmed by 0 bases and J by 2 bases, leaving 8 bases between them. The CDR3 contains 14 residues. Germline V gives CDR1 SGDLS, CDR2 YYNGEE. CDR3 DNA: TGTGCCAGCAGCGTAGTAGGGGGGCAAGAGACCCAGTACTTC. Translating it yields CASSVVGGQETQYF.

The chain employs TRBV18 and TRBJ2-5; D gene unclear. This CDR3 is built from 13 residues. The V gene lost 3 bases and the J gene lost 5 bases, with 10 bases spanning the gap. Germline V lookup: CDR1 KGHSH, CDR2 LQKENI. For the CDR3, the DNA is TGTGCCAGCTCACCCGTCGGTTCCGAGACCCAGTACTTC. Its translation: CASSPVGSETQYF.

This clone was observed a single time. V is TRBV28 and J is TRBJ1-2; a weak D match, TRBD1 (5 bases). The CDR3 has 15 residues. Germline V CDR1 and CDR2: MDHEN, SYDVKM. The ends were cut back, 5 bases at V and 2 bases at J, with 15 bases in the middle. In DNA, the CDR3 is TGTGCCAGCAGTCAAACAGCACAGGTCAACTATGGCTACACCTTC. Residues: CASSQTAQVNYGYTF.

The chain couples TRBV9 to TRBJ2-7, with 9 bases lining up with TRBD2. Trimming removed 0 bases from V and 4 bases from J; junction bases left unmatched: 5. This CDR3 comprises 15 residues. CDR1 SGDLS and CDR2 YYNGEE come from the germline V gene. CDR3 protein: CASSVESSGDYEQYF. The CDR3 region has the DNA TGTGCCAGCAGCGTAGAGTCTAGCGGGGATTACGAGCAGTACTTC.

The chain has TRBV6-5 and TRBJ1-2; 11 bases are a match to TRBD1. V was clipped by 2 bases and J by 4 bases; unmatched bases: 3. In germline, CDR1 is MNHEY, CDR2 SVGAGI. The CDR3 spans 15 residues. The CDR3 bases are TGTGCCAGCAGTTACGGGACAGGGGGGGTCTATGGCTACACCTTC. Translating it yields CASSYGTGGVYGYTF.

This chain links TRBV19 with TRBJ2-1; the match to TRBD1 covers 8 bases. The ends lost 6 bases at V and 6 bases at J; junction bases unmatched: 7. The germline V gene encodes CDR1 LNHDA and CDR2 SQIVND (reference sequence). This CDR3 is built from 14 residues. CDR3 sequence reads: CASRRDRSSNEQFF. CDR3 sequence (DNA): TGTGCCAGTAGAAGGGACAGGAGCTCCAATGAGCAGTTCTTC.